The following is a T cell receptor (beta chain) sequence with its context. The antigen remains undetermined. The data were obtained in a study of cytomegalovirus exposure and HLA in healthy donors. Overall study results and limits: When a later analysis was performed, an Asian-associated ancestry cluster reportedly had fewer N-insertions than the 666-donor mean. Researchers reported in a later analysis that common viral pathogens appeared linked to several top clusters. Later analysis demonstrated an association between a missense DCLRE1C variant and TCR beta V- and J-gene trimming.

PCR primers comprised 60 Vbeta and 13 Jbeta primers. In the source study's methods: Later reanalysis found 70 million to 95 million unique TCR beta chains, some 10 million of them shared. Only in-frame clones appear in the TCRdb table, and some are missing; sequencing was by immunoSEQ multiplex PCR. That table furnishes V, J and clone size, whereas the DNA furnished D and trimming. The data hold roughly 140,000 clones, with about 82% observed a single time. CDR1 and CDR2 from the germline V gene are SGHNT and YYREEE (reference sequence). After removal of 4 bases from V and 3 bases from J, the junction contained 5 bases not matched to a gene. The CDR3 is made up of 14 amino acids.

This TCR derives from a woman aged 40 to 50 in good health and CMV-seropositive. Sequenced input: PBMCs. The rearrangement joins TRBV5-4 to TRBJ1-2, with TRBD1 identical over 8 bases. The chain's CDR3 is CASSAGQADYGYTF. The DNA of the CDR3 is TGTGCCAGCAGCGCGGGACAGGCGGACTATGGCTACACCTTC.